Presented here are 23 T cell receptor beta chains from one specimen sequenced in a study of cytomegalovirus exposure and HLA in healthy donors. The protocol was immunoSEQ multiplex PCR, while the TCRdb copy is restricted to in-frame clones and leaves out a portion. The table includes roughly 150,000 clones, roughly 96% detected once. The specimen sequenced was PBMCs. The receptors here all came from a woman between 18 and 29 years old in good health and CMV-seronegative.

This rearrangement joins TRBV7-8 to TRBJ2-3, with 9 bases aligning to TRBD1. Germline CDR1 is SGHVS and CDR2 is FQNEAQ. The CDR3 runs to 17 residues. Trimming at V came to 2 bases and at J to 3 bases, leaving 9 bases not matched to a gene. The CDR3 bases are TGTGCCAGCAGCTTACCCCCCGGGGGGACAGGGACAGATACGCAGTATTTT. It is translated as CASSLPPGGTGTDTQYF.

The chain employs TRBV29-1 and TRBJ1-4, with D possibly TRBD1 on 6 matching bases. The CDR3 extends over 15 amino acids. Trimming removed 0 bases at V and 0 bases at J, with 8 bases between. From germline, CDR1 is SQVTM and CDR2 ANQGSEA. The CDR3 sequence is CSVEEDSSTNEKLFF. CDR3 in DNA: TGCAGCGTTGAAGAGGACAGCTCAACTAATGAAAAACTGTTTTTT.

In DNA, the CDR3 is TGTGCCAGTAGTATAGGATCGACAGGCTATGGCTACACCTTC. Protein sequence: CASSIGSTGYGYTF. The chain uses TRBV19 and TRBJ1-2; the D gene is possibly TRBD1 (6 bases). Trimming cost V 1 base and J 4 bases, with 10 bases left between them. CDR1 and CDR2 (germline): LNHDA, SQIVND (reference sequence). This CDR3 has 14 amino acids.

This rearrangement joins TRBV13 to TRBJ2-7; TRBD1 might be the D (6 bases). The V gene lost 5 bases and the J gene lost 7 bases, with 12 bases spanning the gap. The CDR3 contains 12 residues. The germline V gene encodes CDR1 PRHDT and CDR2 FYEKMQ (reference sequence). CDR3 nucleotide sequence: TGTGCCAGCAGCCATCGAGGGACAGAGCAGTACTTC. This encodes CASSHRGTEQYF.

The V and J genes are TRBV27 and TRBJ1-6; the match to TRBD1 covers 8 bases. Germline CDR1 is MNHEY and CDR2 is SMNVEV (reference sequence). Trimming took 6 bases from V and 5 from J; bases not matched to a gene: 9. The CDR3 spans 16 residues. The CDR3 coding sequence is TGTGCCAGCAGCGATGGACAGGGAGGTAATAATTCACCCCTCCACTTT. Protein product: CASSDGQGGNNSPLHF.

The chain joins TRBV19 to TRBJ1-4, with a tentative D call TRBD1 (6 bases). Germline lookup yields CDR1 LNHDA and CDR2 SQIVND (reference sequence). Trimming left V 9 bases short and J 1 base short, with 15 bases between. The CDR3 is made up of 15 amino acids. CDR3 nucleotides: TGTGCCAGCAACACAGGGATGAGAACTAATGAAAAACTGTTTTTT. Its translation: CASNTGMRTNEKLFF. Full variable domain (missing parts from reference TRBV19 and TRBJ1-4): DGGITQSPKYLFRKEGQNVTLSCEQNLNHDAMYWYRQDPGQGLRLIYYSQIVNDFQKGDIAEGYSVSREKKESFPLTVTSAQKNPTAFYLCASNTGMRTNEKLFFGSGTQLSVL.

The sample holds one count of this clone. This chain links TRBV5-1 with TRBJ2-5; 11 bases match TRBD2. The CDR3 spans 15 residues. From germline, CDR1 is SGHRS and CDR2 YFSETQ. Trimming removed 4 bases from V and 7 bases from J; junction bases left unmatched: 9. CDR3 amino acids: CASSDPSGGHRTQYF. CDR3 bases: TGCGCCAGCAGCGACCCTAGCGGGGGGCACCGGACCCAGTACTTC.

The CDR3 spells CASRTPGERGREFF. The DNA for the CDR3 is TGTGCCAGCAGGACACCGGGGGAGCGCGGTAGGGAGTTCTTC. The rearrangement joins TRBV7-2 to TRBJ2-1; perhaps TRBD2 as D (6 bases). Germline V lookup: CDR1 SGHTA, CDR2 FQGNSA. V gave up 6 bases and J gave up 14 bases, with 23 bases separating them. The CDR3 spans 14 residues. The full variable domain, its missing parts supplied by reference TRBV7-2 and TRBJ2-1, is GAGVSQSPSNKVTEKGKDVELRCDPISGHTALYWYRQSLGQGLEFLIYFQGNSAPDKSGLPSDRFSAERTGGSVSTLTIQRTQQEDSAVYLCASRTPGERGREFFGPGTRLTVL.

This chain uses TRBV6-5 with TRBJ2-7; a weak D match, TRBD1 (5 bases). The germline V gene encodes CDR1 MNHEY and CDR2 SVGAGI. With 2 bases removed from V and 7 bases from J, the gap between germline ends came to 21 bases. This CDR3 comprises 16 residues. The CDR3 is CASSYRPGRVTSEQYF. The CDR3, as DNA: TGTGCCAGCAGTTACCGCCCTGGCAGGGTGACAAGTGAGCAGTACTTC.

The V gene is TRBV7-9, the J gene TRBJ2-7, with 10 bases that match TRBD1. The CDR3 spans 13 residues. Germline V gene data show CDR1 as SEHNR and CDR2 as FQNEAQ (reference sequence). The V and J ends lost 3 bases and 6 bases, in that order; junction bases with no gene match: 2. CDR3 protein: CASSFGTGVEQYF. In DNA form, the CDR3 reads TGTGCCAGCAGCTTTGGGACAGGGGTCGAGCAGTACTTC.

The CDR3 DNA is TGCGCCAGCAGCCAAATTTTAGGGGGCCACGGGGAGCTGTTTTTT. Residues: CASSQILGGHGELFF. The chain carries TRBV4-3 and TRBJ2-2; 7 bases agree with TRBD1. The CDR3 is 15 amino acids. J lost 7 bases, V lost 2 bases, and 7 bases had no gene match. Germline V gene lookup returns CDR1 LGHNA and CDR2 YSLEER.

V gene TRBV6-5 combines with J gene TRBJ2-5; TRBD1 is a possible D gene (5 bases). V lost 0 bases and J 1 base, leaving 12 bases between the germline ends. The CDR3 covers 16 residues. CDR1 is MNHEY, CDR2 SVGAGI, per germline. The CDR3 DNA sequence: TGTGCCAGCAGTTACTCCTCCCAGGGTATCCAAGAGACCCAGTACTTC. It translates to CASSYSSQGIQETQYF.

The V gene is TRBV13, the J gene TRBJ2-3, with 10 bases identical to TRBD2. CDR3 length equals 17 residues. Germline loops: CDR1 PRHDT, CDR2 FYEKMQ (reference sequence). V shed 5 bases and J 3 bases; nucleotides not matched to a gene: 11. The DNA of the CDR3 is TGTGCCAGCAGCACGCCCAGGGCTAGCGGGGGAACAGATACGCAGTATTTT. Protein: CASSTPRASGGTDTQYF.

This chain links TRBV7-9 with TRBJ2-2, with D tentatively TRBD2 (6 bases). Germline V gives CDR1 SEHNR, CDR2 FQNEAQ (reference sequence). Between the trimmed V and J ends, which lost 1 base and 7 bases, there was a span of 10 bases. The CDR3 covers 14 residues. The chain's CDR3 is CASSLDRGGGELFF. The CDR3 DNA reads TGTGCCAGCAGCTTAGACCGGGGAGGCGGGGAGCTGTTTTTT.

The chain carries TRBV6-6 and TRBJ1-4; D unresolved. The V and J ends lost 4 bases and 12 bases respectively, with 9 bases between them. The CDR3 is 11 amino acids. In germline, CDR1 is MNHNY, CDR2 SVGAGI (reference sequence). The chain's CDR3 is CASSSGFQLFF. Here the CDR3 DNA reads TGTGCCAGCAGTTCAGGATTTCAACTGTTTTTT.

The V gene is TRBV9, the J gene TRBJ1-3, with D perhaps matching TRBD1 (6 bases). In germline, CDR1 is SGDLS, CDR2 YYNGEE. The CDR3 extends over 15 amino acids. Trimming took off 0 bases at V and 2 bases at J, with 9 bases between the two ends. The CDR3 reads CASSVGGGTGNTIYF. The CDR3 DNA follows: TGTGCCAGCAGCGTAGGCGGGGGCACTGGAAACACCATATATTTT.

This sequence joins TRBV13 and TRBJ2-1; 7 nucleotides match TRBD2. Germline V gene lookup returns CDR1 PRHDT and CDR2 FYEKMQ (reference sequence). The CDR3 is 14 amino acids. The trim removed 4 bases at V and 7 bases at J, leaving 7 bases unmatched. CDR3 sequence reads: CASSSERGGNEQFF. CDR3 in DNA: TGTGCCAGCAGCTCCGAGCGGGGAGGTAATGAGCAGTTCTTC.

The chain combines TRBV6-5 with TRBJ1-2; 7 bases align to TRBD1. This CDR3 comprises 14 residues. The ends lost 2 bases at V and 6 bases at J; junction bases unmatched: 6. Germline values: CDR1 MNHEY, CDR2 SVGAGI. The CDR3 DNA reads TGTGCCAGCAGTTACGCTGTGACAGGGAATGGCTACACCTTC. This sequence encodes CASSYAVTGNGYTF.

For the CDR3, the DNA is TGTGCCAGCAGTGATAGGACAGGTAGCTCCTATAATTCACCCCTCCACTTT. The encoded protein is CASSDRTGSSYNSPLHF. J is TRBJ1-6 and V is TRBV2; 7 nucleotides agree with TRBD1. This CDR3 is 17 amino acids long. V was pared by 3 bases and J by 0 bases, with 5 bases of the junction left unmatched. Germline assignment: CDR1 SNHLY and CDR2 FYNNEI. Based on the CDR3 plus reference TRBV2 and TRBJ1-6, the full variable domain is EPEVTQTPSHQVTQMGQEVILRCVPISNHLYFYWYRQILGQKVEFLVSFYNNEISEKSEIFDDQFSVERPDGSNFTLKIRSTKLEDSAMYFCASSDRTGSSYNSPLHFGNGTRLTVT.

The chain links TRBV6-1 to TRBJ1-2, with D possibly TRBD1 on 6 matching bases. There are 12 residues in the CDR3. The germline V gene encodes CDR1 MNHNS and CDR2 SASEGT. Trimming cost V 6 bases and J 5 bases, with 10 bases left between them. The CDR3 sequence is CASSLTGYGYTF. In DNA, the CDR3 is TGTGCCAGCAGCTTAACAGGGTATGGCTACACCTTC.

The chain couples TRBV9 to TRBJ2-3, with 11 positions matching TRBD2. Germline V gene sequence: CDR1 SGDLS, CDR2 YYNGEE. V lost 2 bases, J lost 6 bases, and 2 bases stayed unmatched. The CDR3 spans 14 residues. CDR3 region: CASSVASGGDTQYF. For the CDR3, the DNA is TGTGCCAGCAGCGTCGCTAGCGGGGGGGATACGCAGTATTTT. Complete variable domain (other parts from reference TRBV9 and TRBJ2-3): DSGVTQTPKHLITATGQRVTLRCSPRSGDLSVYWYQQSLDQGLQFLIQYYNGEERAKGNILERFSAQQFPDLHSELNLSSLELGDSALYFCASSVASGGDTQYFGPGTRLTVL.

The V and J genes are TRBV6-5 and TRBJ1-2; TRBD1 matches 9 bases. The CDR3 sequence is 15 residues long. V lost 5 bases, J lost 4 bases, and 8 bases stayed unmatched. CDR1 MNHEY and CDR2 SVGAGI come from the germline V gene. CDR3 loop: CASSPPLTGGYGYTF. CDR3 sequence (DNA): TGTGCCAGCAGTCCACCATTGACAGGGGGCTATGGCTACACCTTC.

The V gene is TRBV4-2, the J gene TRBJ2-7; D ambiguous. The CDR3 is made up of 15 amino acids. CDR1 and CDR2 (germline): LGHNA, YNFKEQ. V was pared by 2 bases and J by 0 bases, with 11 bases between. CDR3 in DNA: TGTGCCAGCAGCCAACGCGAGAGCTCCTCCTACGAGCAGTACTTC. This translates into CASSQRESSSYEQYF.